This T cell receptor (beta chain) was recorded in a study of T cells in Graves' hyperthyroidism and ophthalmopathy. Regarding the study as a whole: The model made its ophthalmopathy prediction, and onset followed a median approximately 6.5 months later.

Amplified TCR beta CDR3 regions came from RNA transcripts. The HTBI primer set drove a first-round RT-PCR of the TCR CDR3. TCRdb passed the multiplex PCR reads through MiXCR, listing each CDR3 protein once. The data show over 700,000 distinct CDR3 sequences, around 38% seen once. This clonotype has at least ten counts. Its matching antigen is unknown. Graves' hyperthyroidism qualified as stable when ophthalmopathy did not progress within 18 months. Patients aged 18 to 65 had newly diagnosed hyperthyroidism lasting under 2 months. Patients showing uncontrolled infection, other autoimmune disease, pregnancy or lactation were ineligible. The V gene end was trimmed by 3 bases and the J gene end by 13 bases; junction bases not matched to a gene: 10. The CDR3 is 14 amino acids. CDR1 and CDR2 from the germline V gene are DFQATT and SNEGSKA (reference sequence).

Sample: blood. The TCR comes from a man between 18 and 35 years old with Graves' hyperthyroidism. J is TRBJ1-6 and V is TRBV20-1; 9 bases line up with TRBD1. CDR3 amino acids: CSARMGTGRKPLHF. For the CDR3, the DNA is TGCAGTGCTAGGATGGGGACAGGGAGGAAGCCCCTCCACTTT.